This T cell receptor beta chain was found in a study of T cells in Graves' hyperthyroidism and ophthalmopathy. Amplification of TCR beta CDR3 regions was performed using RNA transcripts as template. TCR CDR3 underwent first-round RT-PCR with the HTBI primer set. TCRdb re-called the multiplex PCR reads through MiXCR, storing one row per CDR3 protein. Here the sample spans under 350,000 distinct CDR3 sequences, roughly a fifth being singletons. Germline assignment: CDR1 KGHSH and CDR2 LQKENI. With V trimmed by 3 bases and J by 5 bases, 3 bases remained unmatched. CDR3 length: 15 residues. In its sample, this clonotype was seen a few times.

The sequenced sample was blood. The chain combines TRBV18 with TRBJ1-4; 10 bases are shared with TRBD1. The receptor comes from a woman between 45 and 65 years old with Graves' hyperthyroidism. The chain's CDR3 is CASSPPGQGNEKLFF. The DNA of the CDR3 is TGTGCCAGCTCACCTCCGGGACAGGGGAATGAAAAACTGTTTTTT. The whole variable domain, remainder taken from reference TRBV18 and TRBJ1-4, is NAGVMQNPRHLVRRRGQEARLRCSPMKGHSHVYWYRQLPEEGLKFMVYLQKENIIDESGMPKERFSAEFPKEGPSILRIQQVVRGDSAAYFCASSPPGQGNEKLFFGSGTQLSVL.